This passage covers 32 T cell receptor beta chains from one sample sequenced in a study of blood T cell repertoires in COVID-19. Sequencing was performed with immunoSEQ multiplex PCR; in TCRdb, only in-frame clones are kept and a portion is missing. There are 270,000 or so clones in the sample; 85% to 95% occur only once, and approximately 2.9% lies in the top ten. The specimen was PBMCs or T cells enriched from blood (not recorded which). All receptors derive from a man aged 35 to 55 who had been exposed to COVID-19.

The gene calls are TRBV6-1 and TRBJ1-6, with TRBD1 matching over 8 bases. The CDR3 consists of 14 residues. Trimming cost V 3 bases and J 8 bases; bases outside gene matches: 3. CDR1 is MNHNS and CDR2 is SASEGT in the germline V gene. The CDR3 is CASSDNRGYSPLHF. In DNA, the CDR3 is TGTGCCAGCAGTGACAACAGGGGGTATTCACCCCTCCACTTT.

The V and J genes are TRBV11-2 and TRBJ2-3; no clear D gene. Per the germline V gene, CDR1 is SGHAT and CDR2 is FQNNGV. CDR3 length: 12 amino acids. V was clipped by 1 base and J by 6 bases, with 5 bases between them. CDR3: CASSLVFDTQYF. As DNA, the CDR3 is TGTGCCAGCAGCTTAGTCTTTGATACGCAGTATTTT.

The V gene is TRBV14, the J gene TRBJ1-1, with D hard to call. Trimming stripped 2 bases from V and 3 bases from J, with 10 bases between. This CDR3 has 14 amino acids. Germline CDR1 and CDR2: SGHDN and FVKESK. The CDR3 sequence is CASSQIGRYTEAFF. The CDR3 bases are TGTGCCAGCAGCCAAATCGGGAGGTACACTGAAGCTTTCTTT.

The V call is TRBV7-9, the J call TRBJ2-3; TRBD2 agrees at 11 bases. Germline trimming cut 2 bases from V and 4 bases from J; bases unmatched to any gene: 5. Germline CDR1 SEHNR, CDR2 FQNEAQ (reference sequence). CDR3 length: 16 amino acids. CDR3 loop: CASSLRLAGMSDTQYF. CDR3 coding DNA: TGTGCCAGCAGCTTAAGACTAGCGGGAATGTCAGATACGCAGTATTTT.

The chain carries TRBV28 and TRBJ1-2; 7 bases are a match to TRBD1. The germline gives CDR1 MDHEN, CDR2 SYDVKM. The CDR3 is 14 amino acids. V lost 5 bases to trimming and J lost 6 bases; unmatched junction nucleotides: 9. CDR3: CASSPHGQVDGYTF. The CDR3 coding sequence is TGTGCCAGCAGTCCCCACGGACAGGTGGATGGCTACACCTTC.

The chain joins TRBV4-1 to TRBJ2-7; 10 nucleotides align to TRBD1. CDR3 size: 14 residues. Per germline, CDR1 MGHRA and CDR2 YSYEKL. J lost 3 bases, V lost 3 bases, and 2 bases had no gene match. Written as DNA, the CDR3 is TGCGCCAGCAGCCAGGGGACAGGGGACTACGAGCAGTACTTC. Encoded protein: CASSQGTGDYEQYF.

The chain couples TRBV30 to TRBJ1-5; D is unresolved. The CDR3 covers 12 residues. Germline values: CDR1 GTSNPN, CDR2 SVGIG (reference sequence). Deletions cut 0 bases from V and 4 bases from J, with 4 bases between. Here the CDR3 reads CAWSVANQPQHF. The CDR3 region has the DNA TGTGCCTGGAGTGTAGCAAATCAGCCCCAGCATTTT.

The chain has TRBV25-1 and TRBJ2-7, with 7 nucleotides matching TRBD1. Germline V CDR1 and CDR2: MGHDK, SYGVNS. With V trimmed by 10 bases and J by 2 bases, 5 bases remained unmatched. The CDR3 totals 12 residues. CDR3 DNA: TGTGCCACCTCGACAGGGCCCTACGAGCAGTACTTC. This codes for CATSTGPYEQYF.

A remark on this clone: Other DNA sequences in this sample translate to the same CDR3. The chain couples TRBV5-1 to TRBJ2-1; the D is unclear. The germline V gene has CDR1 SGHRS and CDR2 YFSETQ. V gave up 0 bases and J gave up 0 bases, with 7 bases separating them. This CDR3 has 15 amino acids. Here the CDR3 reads CASSLAASSYNEQFF. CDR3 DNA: TGCGCCAGCAGCTTGGCAGCTAGCTCCTACAATGAGCAGTTCTTC.

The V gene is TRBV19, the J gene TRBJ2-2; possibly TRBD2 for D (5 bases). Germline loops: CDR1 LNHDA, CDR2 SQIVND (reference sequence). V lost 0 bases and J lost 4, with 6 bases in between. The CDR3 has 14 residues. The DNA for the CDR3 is TGTGCCAGTAGTATAGACCGGGGCACCGGGGAGCTGTTTTTT. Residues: CASSIDRGTGELFF.

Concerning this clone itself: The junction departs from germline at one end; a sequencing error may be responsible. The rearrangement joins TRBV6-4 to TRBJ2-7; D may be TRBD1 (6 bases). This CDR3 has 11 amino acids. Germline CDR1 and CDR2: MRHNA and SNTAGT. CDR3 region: CATGTILEQYF. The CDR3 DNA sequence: TGTGCCACGGGGACAATCCTCGAGCAATACTTC.

In DNA form, the CDR3 reads TGCGCCAGCAGCCACCGACCGGGACTAGCGGGAAGCGATGAGCAGTTCTTC. Protein sequence: CASSHRPGLAGSDEQFF. The rearrangement joins TRBV4-1 to TRBJ2-1, with 13 bases lining up with TRBD2. Germline loops: CDR1 MGHRA, CDR2 YSYEKL. There are 17 residues in the CDR3. J was trimmed by 8 bases and V by 3 bases; bases with no gene match: 10.

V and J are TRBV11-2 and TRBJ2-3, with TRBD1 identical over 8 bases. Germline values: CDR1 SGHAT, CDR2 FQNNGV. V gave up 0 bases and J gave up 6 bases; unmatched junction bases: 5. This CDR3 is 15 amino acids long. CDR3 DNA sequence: TGTGCCAGCAGCTTAGAAGGACAGGGTTACGATACGCAGTATTTT. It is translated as CASSLEGQGYDTQYF.

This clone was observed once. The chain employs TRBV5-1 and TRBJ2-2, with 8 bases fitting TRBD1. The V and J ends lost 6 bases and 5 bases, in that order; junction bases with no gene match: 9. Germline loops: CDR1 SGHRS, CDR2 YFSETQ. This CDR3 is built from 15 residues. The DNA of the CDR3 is TGCGCCAGCACCACCGAGACAGGGGATACCGGGGAGCTGTTTTTT. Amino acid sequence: CASTTETGDTGELFF.

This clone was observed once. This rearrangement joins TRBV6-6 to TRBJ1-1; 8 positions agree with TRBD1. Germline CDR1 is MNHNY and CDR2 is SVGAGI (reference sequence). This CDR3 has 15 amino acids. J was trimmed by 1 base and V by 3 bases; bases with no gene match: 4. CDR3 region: CASSYPGGGNTEAFF. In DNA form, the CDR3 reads TGTGCCAGCAGTTATCCAGGGGGCGGGAACACTGAAGCTTTCTTT.

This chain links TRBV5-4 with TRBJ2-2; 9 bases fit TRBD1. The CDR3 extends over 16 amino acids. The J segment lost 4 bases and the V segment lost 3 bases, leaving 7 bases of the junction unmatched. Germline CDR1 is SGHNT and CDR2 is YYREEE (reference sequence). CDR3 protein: CASSSPGQGFTGELFF. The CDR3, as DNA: TGTGCCAGCAGCTCCCCGGGACAGGGTTTCACCGGGGAGCTGTTTTTT.

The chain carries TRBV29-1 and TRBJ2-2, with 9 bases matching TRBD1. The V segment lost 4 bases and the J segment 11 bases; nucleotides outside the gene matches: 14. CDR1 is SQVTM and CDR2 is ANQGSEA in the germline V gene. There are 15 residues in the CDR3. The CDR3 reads CSVGLPGQGKSELFF. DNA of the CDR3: TGCAGCGTTGGACTGCCGGGACAGGGAAAAAGTGAGCTGTTTTTT.

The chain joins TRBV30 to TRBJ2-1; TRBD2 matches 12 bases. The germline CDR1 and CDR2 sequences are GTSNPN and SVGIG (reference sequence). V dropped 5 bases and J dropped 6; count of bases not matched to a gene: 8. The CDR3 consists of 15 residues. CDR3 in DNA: TGTGCCTGGGGGCCGGGACTAGCGGGTTTCAATGAGCAGTTCTTC. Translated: CAWGPGLAGFNEQFF.

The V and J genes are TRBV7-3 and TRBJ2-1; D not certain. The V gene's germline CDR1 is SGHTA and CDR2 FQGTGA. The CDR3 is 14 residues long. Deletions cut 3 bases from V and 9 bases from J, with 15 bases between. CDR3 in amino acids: CASSLSVGAAEQFF. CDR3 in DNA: TGTGCCAGCAGCTTGTCGGTAGGAGCAGCTGAGCAGTTCTTC.

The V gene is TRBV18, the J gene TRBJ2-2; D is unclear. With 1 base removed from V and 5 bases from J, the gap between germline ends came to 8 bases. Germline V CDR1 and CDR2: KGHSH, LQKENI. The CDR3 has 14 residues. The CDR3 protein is CASSPQDGTGELFF. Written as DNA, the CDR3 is TGTGCCAGCTCACCACAAGACGGGACCGGGGAGCTGTTTTTT.

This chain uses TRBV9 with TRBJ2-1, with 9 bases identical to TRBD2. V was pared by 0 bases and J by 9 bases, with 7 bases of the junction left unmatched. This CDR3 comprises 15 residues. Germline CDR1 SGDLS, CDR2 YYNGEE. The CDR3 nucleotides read TGTGCCAGCAGCGTAGAGACTAGCGGAAGGGCTGAGCAGTTCTTC. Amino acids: CASSVETSGRAEQFF.

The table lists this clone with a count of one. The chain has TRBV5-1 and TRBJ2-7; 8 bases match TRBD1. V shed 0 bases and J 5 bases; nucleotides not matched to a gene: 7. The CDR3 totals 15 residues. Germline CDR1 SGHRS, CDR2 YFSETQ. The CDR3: CASSLGQGAVDEQYF. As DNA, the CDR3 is TGCGCCAGCAGCTTGGGGCAGGGGGCTGTGGACGAGCAGTACTTC.

CDR3 sequence reads: CASSQVDRELEQYF. CDR3 bases: TGTGCCAGCAGCCAAGTAGACCGGGAGCTCGAGCAGTACTTC. The V call is TRBV3-1 (or the pseudogene TRBV3-2), the J call TRBJ2-7, with a tentative D call TRBD2 (6 bases). The CDR3 sequence is 14 residues long. Looked up from germline, CDR1 is LGHDT and CDR2 is YNNKEL (reference sequence). V shed 1 base and J shed 6 bases, with 13 bases lying between them.

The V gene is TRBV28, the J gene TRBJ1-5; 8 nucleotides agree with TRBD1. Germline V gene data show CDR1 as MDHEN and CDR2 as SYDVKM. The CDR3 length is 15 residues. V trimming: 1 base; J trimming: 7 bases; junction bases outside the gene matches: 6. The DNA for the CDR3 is TGTGCCAGCAGTTTATTTTACAGGGGGGACCAGCCCCAGCATTTT. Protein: CASSLFYRGDQPQHF. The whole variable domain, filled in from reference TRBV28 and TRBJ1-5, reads DVKVTQSSRYLVKRTGEKVFLECVQDMDHENMFWYRQDPGLGLRLIYFSYDVKMKEKGDIPEGYSVSREKKERFSLILESASTNQTSMYLCASSLFYRGDQPQHFGDGTRLSIL.

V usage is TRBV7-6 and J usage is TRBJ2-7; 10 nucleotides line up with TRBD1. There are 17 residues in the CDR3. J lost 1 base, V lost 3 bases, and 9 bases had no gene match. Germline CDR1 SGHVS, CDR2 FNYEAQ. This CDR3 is CASSFTSGTGDSYEQYF. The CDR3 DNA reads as TGTGCCAGCAGCTTTACCTCCGGGACAGGGGATTCCTACGAGCAGTACTTC.

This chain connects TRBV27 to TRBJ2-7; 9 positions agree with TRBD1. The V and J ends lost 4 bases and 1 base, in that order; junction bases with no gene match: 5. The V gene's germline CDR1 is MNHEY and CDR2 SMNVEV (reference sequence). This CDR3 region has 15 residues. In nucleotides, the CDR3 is TGTGCCAGCAGTTCTCCCGGGACAGGGTCCTACGAGCAGTACTTC. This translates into CASSSPGTGSYEQYF.

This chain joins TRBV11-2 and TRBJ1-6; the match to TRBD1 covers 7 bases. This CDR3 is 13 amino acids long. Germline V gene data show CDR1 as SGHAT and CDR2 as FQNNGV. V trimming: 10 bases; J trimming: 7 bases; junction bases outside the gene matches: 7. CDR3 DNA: TGTGCCACCAGATTAGGGGGCAATTCACCCCTCCACTTT. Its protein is CATRLGGNSPLHF.

CDR3 sequence: CASSLGSGEGNTEAFF. CDR3 sequence (DNA): TGTGCCAGCAGCTTAGGATCAGGGGAGGGGAACACTGAAGCTTTCTTT. The rearrangement uses TRBV11-2 and TRBJ1-1; a possible D gene is TRBD1 (6 bases). Trimming pared 1 base from V and 1 base from J, leaving 13 bases between. The CDR3 sequence is 16 residues long. Germline V lookup: CDR1 SGHAT, CDR2 FQNNGV.

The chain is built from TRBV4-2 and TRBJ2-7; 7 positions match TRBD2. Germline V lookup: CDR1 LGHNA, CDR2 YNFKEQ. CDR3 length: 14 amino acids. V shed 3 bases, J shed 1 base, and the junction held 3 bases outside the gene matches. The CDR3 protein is CASSHGTTSYEQYF. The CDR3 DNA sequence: TGTGCCAGCAGCCACGGGACTACTTCCTACGAGCAGTACTTC.

The CDR3 DNA reads TGCGCCAGCAGCTGGGAGACAGGGCTGGATGGCTACACCTTC. Translation: CASSWETGLDGYTF. The chain is built from TRBV5-1 and TRBJ1-2; 7 bases line up with TRBD1. The germline CDR1 and CDR2 sequences are SGHRS and YFSETQ. V shed 3 bases, J shed 6 bases, and the junction held 8 bases outside the gene matches. This CDR3 has 14 amino acids.

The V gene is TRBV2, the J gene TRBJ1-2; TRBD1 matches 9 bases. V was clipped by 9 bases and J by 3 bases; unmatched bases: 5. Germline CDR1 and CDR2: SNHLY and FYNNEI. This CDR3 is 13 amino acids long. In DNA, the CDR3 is TGTGCCAGGGGGACAGGGCAAGACTATGGCTACACCTTC. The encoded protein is CARGTGQDYGYTF. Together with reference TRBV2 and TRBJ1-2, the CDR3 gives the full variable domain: EPEVTQTPSHQVTQMGQEVILRCVPISNHLYFYWYRQILGQKVEFLVSFYNNEISEKSEIFDDQFSVERPDGSNFTLKIRSTKLEDSAMYFCARGTGQDYGYTFGSGTRLTVV.

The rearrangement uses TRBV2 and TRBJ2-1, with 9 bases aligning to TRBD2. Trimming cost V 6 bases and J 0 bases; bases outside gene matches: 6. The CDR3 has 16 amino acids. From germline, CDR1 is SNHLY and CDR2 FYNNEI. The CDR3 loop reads CASRGVSGSSYNEQFF. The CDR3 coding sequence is TGTGCCAGCAGAGGGGTTAGCGGGAGCTCCTACAATGAGCAGTTCTTC.